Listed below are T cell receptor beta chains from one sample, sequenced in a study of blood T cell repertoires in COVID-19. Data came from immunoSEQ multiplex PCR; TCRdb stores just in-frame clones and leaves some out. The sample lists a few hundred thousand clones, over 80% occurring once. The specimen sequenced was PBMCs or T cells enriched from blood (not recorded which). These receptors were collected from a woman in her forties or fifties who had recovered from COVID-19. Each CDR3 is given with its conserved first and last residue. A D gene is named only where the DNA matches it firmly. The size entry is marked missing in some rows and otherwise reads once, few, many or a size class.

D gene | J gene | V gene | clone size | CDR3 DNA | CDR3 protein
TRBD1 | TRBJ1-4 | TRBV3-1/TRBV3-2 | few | TGTGCCAGCAGCCAAGGGGGGACAGGGGTGAAACTGTTTTTT | CASSQGGTGVKLFF
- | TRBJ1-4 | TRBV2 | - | TGTGCCAGCAAAACGGCAGGGAATGAAAAACTGTTTTTT | CASKTAGNEKLFF
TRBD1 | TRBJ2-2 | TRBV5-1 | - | TGCGCCAGCAGCAAGGGACAGGGGGTTACCGGGGAGCTGTTTTTT | CASSKGQGVTGELFF
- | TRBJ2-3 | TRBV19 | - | TGTGCCACCCATGGACTGGCCCGCGATACGCAGTATTTT | CATHGLARDTQYF
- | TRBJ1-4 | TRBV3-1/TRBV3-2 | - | TGTGCCAGCAGCCAAGGGGTAAAGACAGATCCTTCAATCTCAAATGAAAAACTGTTTTTT | CASSQGVKTDPSISNEKLFF
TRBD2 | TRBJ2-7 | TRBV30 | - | TGTGCCTGGGGAGCGGGACTCTCCTACGAGCAGTACTTC | CAWGAGLSYEQYF
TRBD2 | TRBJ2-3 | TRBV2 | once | TGTGCCAGCAGCCAAGATACTAGCGGGGGGTCCCTTAGAGATACGCAGTATTTT | CASSQDTSGGSLRDTQYF
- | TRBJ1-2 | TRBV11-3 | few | TGTGCCAGCAGCTTTAGTCCTAGTAACTATGGCTACACCTTC | CASSFSPSNYGYTF
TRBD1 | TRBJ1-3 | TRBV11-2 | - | TGTGCCAGCAGCTTGAAGACAGGGGTGATTGGAAACACCATATATTTT | CASSLKTGVIGNTIYF
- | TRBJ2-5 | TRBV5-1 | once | TGCGCCAGCAGTCGTGCAACAGGTCTGGGGGAGACCCAGTACTTC | CASSRATGLGETQYF
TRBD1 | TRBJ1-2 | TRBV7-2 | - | TGTGCCAGCAGCTTAGTATCAGGTCAGGGGGATGGCTACACCTTC | CASSLVSGQGDGYTF
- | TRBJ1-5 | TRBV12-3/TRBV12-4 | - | TGTGCCAGCAGCAGGGGATTCAATCAGCCCCAGCATTTT | CASSRGFNQPQHF
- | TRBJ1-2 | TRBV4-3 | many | TGCGCCAGCAGCCAAGGTCCAGGGGCGCCAAACTATGGCTACACCTTC | CASSQGPGAPNYGYTF
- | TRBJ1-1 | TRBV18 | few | TGTGCCAGCTCACCGGAGAGACAGGTAACTGAAGCTTTCTTT | CASSPERQVTEAFF
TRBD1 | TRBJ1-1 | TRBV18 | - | TGTGCCAGCTCACCCAAGAAAGACAGGGGACTATGGACTGAAGCTTTCTTT | CASSPKKDRGLWTEAFF
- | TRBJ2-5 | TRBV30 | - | TGTGCCTGGTACGGGTCGGGCCAAGAGACCCAGTACTTC | CAWYGSGQETQYF
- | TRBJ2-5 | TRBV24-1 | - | TGTGCCACCAGTGACACCCGGGGTATTTCTCGGGAAGAGACCCAGTACTTC | CATSDTRGISREETQYF
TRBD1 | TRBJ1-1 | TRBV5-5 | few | TGTGCCAGCAGCCTGGACAGGCTGAACACTGAAGCTTTCTTT | CASSLDRLNTEAFF
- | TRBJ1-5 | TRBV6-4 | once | TGTGCCAGCAGTGAGGACAGCCATCAGCCCCAGCATTTT | CASSEDSHQPQHF
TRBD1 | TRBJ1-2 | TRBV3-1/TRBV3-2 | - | TGTGCCAGCAGCCCGCCGGGACAGTATGGCTACACCTTC | CASSPPGQYGYTF
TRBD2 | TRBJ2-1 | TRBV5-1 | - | TGCGCCAGCAGCTTGGGAGGGGCTAGCGGTGTCTCCTACAATGAGCAGTTCTTC | CASSLGGASGVSYNEQFF
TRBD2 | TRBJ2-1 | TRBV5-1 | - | TGCGCCAGCAGCAACCGAGGGCTAGCGGGAGGTCCCAGTTACTACAATGAGCAGTTCTTC | CASSNRGLAGGPSYYNEQFF
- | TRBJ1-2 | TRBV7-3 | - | TGTGCCAGCAGCCGGGAAGACAAGCTCTATGGCTACACCTTC | CASSREDKLYGYTF
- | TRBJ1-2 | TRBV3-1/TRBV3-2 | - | TGTGCCAGCAGCCCCACAGGAAACTATGGCTACACCTTC | CASSPTGNYGYTF
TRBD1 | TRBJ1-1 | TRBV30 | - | TGTGCCTGGAGTGTTCCAGGGGGCTTGAACACTGAAGCTTTCTTT | CAWSVPGGLNTEAFF
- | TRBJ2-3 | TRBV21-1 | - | TGTGCCAGCGAAGCTGACGGGACAGATACGCAGTATTTT | CASEADGTDTQYF
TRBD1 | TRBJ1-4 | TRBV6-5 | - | TGTGCCAGCAAGCGGGACAGGGGGTACGAAAAACTGTTTTTT | CASKRDRGYEKLFF
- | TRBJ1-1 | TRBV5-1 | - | TGCGCCAGCAGCTTGGTAGGGGCGGATAGGAACACTGAAGCTTTCTTT | CASSLVGADRNTEAFF
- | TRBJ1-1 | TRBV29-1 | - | TGCAGCGTTGAGGGCCCTGAAGCTTTCTTT | CSVEGPEAFF
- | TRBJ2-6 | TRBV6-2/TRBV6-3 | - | TGTGCCAGCACCCCCTTCCAGGCAGGGGCCAACGTCCTGACTTTC | CASTPFQAGANVLTF
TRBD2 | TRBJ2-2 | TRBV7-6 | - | TGTGCCAGCAGCCTCGGACTAGCGACCGGGGAGCTGTTTTTT | CASSLGLATGELFF
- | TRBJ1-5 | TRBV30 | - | TGTGCCTGGAGTCCATCTCCGGATCAGCCCCAGCATTTT | CAWSPSPDQPQHF
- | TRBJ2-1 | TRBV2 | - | TGTGCCAGCAGTTTAGCGGAGAGCTCCTACAATGAGCAGTTCTTC | CASSLAESSYNEQFF
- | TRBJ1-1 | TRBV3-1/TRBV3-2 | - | TGTGCCAGCAGCCAAGACATTGGCAGGGGAGACATCGGCGCTTTCTTT | CASSQDIGRGDIGAFF
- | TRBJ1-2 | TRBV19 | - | TGTGCCAGTAGTATCCTTCCAGGGGCCAATGCAAAATCCAACTATGGCTACACCTTC | CASSILPGANAKSNYGYTF
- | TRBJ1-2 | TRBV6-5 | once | TGTGCCAGCAGACCTCGGGGGGGTTTCGGCTACACCTTC | CASRPRGGFGYTF
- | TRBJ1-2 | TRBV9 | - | TGTGCCAGCAGCGTAGAGACACAGTTCTATGGCTACACCTTC | CASSVETQFYGYTF
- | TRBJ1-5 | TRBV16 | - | TGTGCCAGCAGCCAATCGTTAAATCAGCCCCAGCATTTT | CASSQSLNQPQHF
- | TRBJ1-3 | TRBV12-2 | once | TGTGCAAGTCGCTTAGTAGTCGGACTCCTCTACTCTGGAAACACCATATATTTT | CASRLVVGLLYSGNTIYF
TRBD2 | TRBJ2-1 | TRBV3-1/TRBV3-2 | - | TGTGCCAGCAGCCAAGCGGGGGGGCTAGCGGGAGTGAAGTTCTTC | CASSQAGGLAGVKFF
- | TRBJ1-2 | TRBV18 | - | TGTGCCAGCTCACCCTATACCAACTATGGCTACACCTTC | CASSPYTNYGYTF
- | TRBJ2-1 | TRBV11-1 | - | TGTGCCAGCAGGGGAGTCTCCTACAATGAGCAGTTCTTC | CASRGVSYNEQFF
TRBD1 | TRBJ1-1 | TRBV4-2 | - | TGTGCCAGCAGCCAGAATAGACAGGGCATGGGCACTGAAGCTTTCTTT | CASSQNRQGMGTEAFF
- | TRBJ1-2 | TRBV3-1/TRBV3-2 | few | TGTGCCAGCAGCCAAGATAGGAGGGGATGGTATGGCTACACCTTC | CASSQDRRGWYGYTF
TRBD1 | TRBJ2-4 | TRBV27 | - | TGTGCCAGCAGTCAAGACAGGGCCCCAGCCAAAAACATTCAGTACTTC | CASSQDRAPAKNIQYF
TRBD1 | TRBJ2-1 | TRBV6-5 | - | TGTGCCAGCAGTTACGGACAGGGATCCTACAATGAGCAGTTCTTC | CASSYGQGSYNEQFF
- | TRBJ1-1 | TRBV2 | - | TGTGCCAGCAGTGAGTTTGGTGGGCAGCTGAACACTGAAGCTTTCTTT | CASSEFGGQLNTEAFF
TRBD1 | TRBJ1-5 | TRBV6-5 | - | TGTGCCAGCAGCAGAACAGGGGTATCAAATCAGCCCCAGCATTTT | CASSRTGVSNQPQHF
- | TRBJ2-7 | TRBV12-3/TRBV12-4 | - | TGTGCCAGCAGCCCCCTGGGAGCCTACGAGCAGTACTTC | CASSPLGAYEQYF
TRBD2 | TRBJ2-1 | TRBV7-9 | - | TGTGCCAGCAGCTTCCCGGGTAGCGGGAGGACTAGGGATGAGCAGTTCTTC | CASSFPGSGRTRDEQFF
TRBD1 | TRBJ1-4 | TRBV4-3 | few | TGCGCCAGCAGCCAAGATCAGGGGGAGGAAAAACTGTTTTTT | CASSQDQGEEKLFF
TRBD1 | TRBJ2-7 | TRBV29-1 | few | TGCAGCGTTGCGCTCGGACAGGGATTCGAGCAGTACTTC | CSVALGQGFEQYF
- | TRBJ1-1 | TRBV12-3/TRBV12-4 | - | TGTGCCAGCAGTTTAACGACACGGGCTTTCTTT | CASSLTTRAFF
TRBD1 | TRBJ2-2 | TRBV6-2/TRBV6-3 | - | TGTGCCAGCACTTACAGGGGGCAGCCCGGGGAGCTGTTTTTT | CASTYRGQPGELFF
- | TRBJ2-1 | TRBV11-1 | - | TGTGCCAGCTCGAAGAGCTCCTACAATGAGCAGTTCTTC | CASSKSSYNEQFF
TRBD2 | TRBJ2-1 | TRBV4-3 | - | TGCGCCAGCAGCCAAGCCTCACTAGCGGGAGGGCCCAATGAGCAGTTCTTC | CASSQASLAGGPNEQFF
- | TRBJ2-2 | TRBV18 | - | TGTGCCAGCTCACCTTCCGGGTTGAGCACCGGGGAGCTGTTTTTT | CASSPSGLSTGELFF
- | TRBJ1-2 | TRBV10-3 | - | TGTGCCATCAGTGAGCTAGGACACCTCCTGGGGGGCTACACCTTC | CAISELGHLLGGYTF